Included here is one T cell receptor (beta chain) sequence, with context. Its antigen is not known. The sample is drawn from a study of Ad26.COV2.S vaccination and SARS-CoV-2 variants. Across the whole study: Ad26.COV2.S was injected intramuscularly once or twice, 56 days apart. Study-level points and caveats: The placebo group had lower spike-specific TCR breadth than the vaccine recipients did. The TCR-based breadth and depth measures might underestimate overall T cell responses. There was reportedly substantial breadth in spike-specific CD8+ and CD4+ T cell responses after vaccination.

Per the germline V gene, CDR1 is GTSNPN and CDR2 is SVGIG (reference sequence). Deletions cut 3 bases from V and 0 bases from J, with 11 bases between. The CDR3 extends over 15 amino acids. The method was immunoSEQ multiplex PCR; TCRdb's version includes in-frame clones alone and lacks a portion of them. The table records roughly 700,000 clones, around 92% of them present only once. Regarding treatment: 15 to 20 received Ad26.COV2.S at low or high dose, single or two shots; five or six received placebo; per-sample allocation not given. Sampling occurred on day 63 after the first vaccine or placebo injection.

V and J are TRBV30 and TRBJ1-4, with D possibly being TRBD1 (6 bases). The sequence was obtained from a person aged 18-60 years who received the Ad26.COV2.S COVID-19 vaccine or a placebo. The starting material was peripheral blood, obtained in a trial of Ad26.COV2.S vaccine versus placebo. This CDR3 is CAWRGQSSTNEKLFF. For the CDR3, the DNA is TGTGCCTGGAGAGGACAGTCCTCAACTAATGAAAAACTGTTTTTT.